The clone carrying this TCR beta chain was recorded many times. Its cognate antigen is unknown. CDR1 and CDR2 from the germline V gene are SGDLS and YYNGEE. This CDR3 has 15 residues. Trimming shortened V by 0 bases and J by 0 bases, and 7 bases separated the two germline ends. The donors, aged 6 to 90, were healthy Caucasians from Russia. Each donor's blood draw was approximately 10 milliliters of peripheral blood. The sample comes from a study of blood T cells in healthy people across ages. Regarding the study as a whole: Among long-lived donors, naive CD4+ cells were more numerous and diversity higher than in aged donors.

The authors ran a second PCR of roughly 6 to 11 cycles using a sample-barcoded 5' primer and a J-beta primer mix. TCRdb reanalysed the 5' RACE reads using MiXCR and keeps one entry per CDR3 protein. This sample has hundreds of thousands of distinct CDR3 sequences, with under 35% found just once. This clonotype was sampled from a woman of 80 years or more in good health. The specimen was blood. The chain joins TRBV9 to TRBJ2-1; unclear D gene. The chain's CDR3 is CASSVDWVSYNEQFF. CDR3 nucleotides: TGTGCCAGCAGCGTAGATTGGGTCTCCTACAATGAGCAGTTCTTC.